Sequencing of this TCR beta chain was carried out in a study of response to subunit inactivated influenza vaccine. Study-wide findings and caveats: The authors proposed limited new T cell recruitment per seasonal influenza vaccination.

Only a few counts were recorded for this clonotype. The antigen is not known. This CDR3 has 15 amino acids. V was pared by 2 bases and J by 8 bases, with 7 bases of the junction left unmatched. Germline lookup yields CDR1 KGHSH and CDR2 LQKENI. TCRdb itself ran the RT-PCR reads through MiXCR, one entry per CDR3 protein. The sample lists about 240,000 distinct CDR3 sequences, 9% to 15% occurring once. This receptor was taken from a man between 50 and 59 years old who received an inactivated influenza vaccine. The gene calls are TRBV18 and TRBJ2-1; 9 bases are a match to TRBD2. The sequencing used non-naive T cells sorted from PBMCs, collected roughly 2 weeks before vaccination. In DNA form, the CDR3 reads TGTGCCAGCTCACCAAGAGCGGGAGGTGGCGATGAGCAGTTCTTC. Protein product: CASSPRAGGGDEQFF.